A single sample is the source of the 30 T cell receptor beta chains below, sequenced in a study of blood T cell repertoires in COVID-19. Generated by immunoSEQ multiplex PCR, the TCRdb table keeps only in-frame clones and is missing some. The repertoire holds some 170,000 clones, with 70% to 85% as singletons. Specimen: PBMCs or T cells enriched from blood (not recorded which). These receptors were taken from a man aged 45 to 65 who had recovered from COVID-19.

This chain uses TRBV7-8 with TRBJ2-2; 7 bases align to TRBD2. Germline lookup yields CDR1 SGHVS and CDR2 FQNEAQ. The CDR3 is made up of 15 amino acids. V lost 5 bases, J lost 5 bases, and 8 bases stayed unmatched. This CDR3 is CASSRATAGTGELFF. DNA for the CDR3: TGTGCCAGCAGCCGAGCTACAGCGGGGACCGGGGAGCTGTTTTTT.

The chain recombines TRBV6-5 with TRBJ2-5, with TRBD2 identical over 9 bases. Germline CDR1 reads MNHEY; CDR2 reads SVGAGI. The CDR3 totals 16 residues. The V and J ends lost 2 bases and 3 bases, in that order; junction bases with no gene match: 7. As DNA, the CDR3 is TGTGCCAGCAGTTACCTGGCGCGGGGGGGTAAAGAGACCCAGTACTTC. Its protein product is CASSYLARGGKETQYF.

The CDR3 DNA follows: TGTGCCAGCAGCTTACAGATCGGGTCGCAAGAGACCCAGTACTTC. The encoded protein is CASSLQIGSQETQYF. J is TRBJ2-5 and V is TRBV7-2; D is uncertain. Trimming stripped 2 bases from V and 2 bases from J, with 12 bases between. The length of the CDR3 is 15 residues. Germline V gives CDR1 SGHTA, CDR2 FQGNSA.

The rearrangement uses TRBV15 and TRBJ2-7, with a tentative D call TRBD1 (6 bases). CDR1 LNHNV and CDR2 YYDKDF come from the germline V gene (reference sequence). Trimming removed 1 base at V and 2 bases at J, with 9 bases between. The CDR3 has 14 amino acids. The CDR3: CATSRVQGPYEQYF. The CDR3 DNA reads as TGTGCCACCAGCAGAGTACAGGGTCCCTACGAGCAGTACTTC.

The rearrangement links TRBV6-5 to TRBJ1-5, with D tentatively TRBD1 (6 bases). The ends were cut back, 7 bases at V and 0 bases at J, with 13 bases in the middle. The CDR3 loop spans 15 amino acids. Germline CDR1 is MNHEY and CDR2 is SVGAGI. In DNA form, the CDR3 reads TGTGCCAGCAAATGGACAGATAATAGCAATCAGCCCCAGCATTTT. Its translation is CASKWTDNSNQPQHF.

The chain carries TRBV19 and TRBJ1-5; the match to TRBD1 covers 9 bases. CDR3 length: 14 residues. The V gene end was trimmed by 7 bases and the J gene end by 5 bases; junction bases not matched to a gene: 6. Germline CDR1 is LNHDA and CDR2 is SQIVND (reference sequence). The CDR3 bases are TGTGCCAGTAACTCGGACAGGGGTCATCAGCCCCAGCATTTT. Translation: CASNSDRGHQPQHF.

The gene calls are TRBV5-1 and TRBJ2-5, with TRBD1 matching over 12 bases. Germline V CDR1 and CDR2: SGHRS, YFSETQ. The J segment lost 6 bases and the V segment lost 4 bases, leaving 10 bases of the junction unmatched. The CDR3 length is 16 residues. The DNA for the CDR3 is TGCGCCAGCAGCCCTGGCGGGACAGGGGGCGAACAGACCCAGTACTTC. Its protein is CASSPGGTGGEQTQYF.

This chain joins TRBV11-1 and TRBJ1-1, with a possible D match to TRBD1 (6 bases). The V and J ends lost 7 bases and 2 bases respectively, with 14 bases between them. The CDR3 is made up of 14 amino acids. Per germline, CDR1 SGHAT and CDR2 FQDESV (reference sequence). CDR3 in amino acids: CASTIGGANTEAFF. The CDR3 nucleotides are TGTGCCAGCACCATAGGGGGGGCTAACACTGAAGCTTTCTTT.

The genes are TRBV11-2 and TRBJ1-4; D unresolved. The V gene's germline CDR1 is SGHAT and CDR2 FQNNGV. Between the trimmed V and J ends, which lost 0 bases and 0 bases, there was a span of 5 bases. The CDR3 has 15 residues. Here the CDR3 DNA reads TGTGCCAGCAGCTTAGATCGGGCAACTAATGAAAAACTGTTTTTT. This sequence encodes CASSLDRATNEKLFF.

A few counts support this clone. The chain joins TRBV3-1 (or the pseudogene TRBV3-2) to TRBJ1-5; D is unclear. The CDR3 is made up of 16 amino acids. Germline V gives CDR1 LGHDT, CDR2 YNNKEL (reference sequence). With 0 bases removed from V and 6 bases from J, the gap between germline ends came to 15 bases. The CDR3 sequence: CASSQDYPSSGQPQHF. The DNA for the CDR3 is TGTGCCAGCAGCCAAGATTACCCCTCTTCGGGTCAGCCCCAGCATTTT.

This clone appeared a few times. The V and J genes are TRBV3-1 (or the pseudogene TRBV3-2) and TRBJ1-3; D gene uncertain. Germline CDR1 reads LGHDT; CDR2 reads YNNKEL (reference sequence). The CDR3 length is 15 residues. Trimming left V 2 bases short and J 0 bases short, with 8 bases between. The CDR3 bases are TGTGCCAGCAGCCAATCGGTGAGCTCTGGAAACACCATATATTTT. It specifies CASSQSVSSGNTIYF.

This clone is medium-sized by share. The V and J genes are TRBV4-1 and TRBJ2-3; a weak D match, TRBD2 (6 bases). Germline CDR1 reads MGHRA; CDR2 reads YSYEKL. The CDR3 length is 15 residues. V was trimmed by 4 bases and J by 4 bases, leaving 15 bases between them. In DNA form, the CDR3 reads TGCGCCAGCAGCCTCCCGGGAGCTCTTTCAGATACGCAGTATTTT. Translating gives CASSLPGALSDTQYF.

The gene calls are TRBV4-1 and TRBJ2-7; 14 bases fit TRBD2. CDR1 and CDR2 from the germline V gene are MGHRA and YSYEKL. CDR3 length: 17 residues. Trimming cost V 0 bases and J 4 bases; bases outside gene matches: 5. The CDR3 sequence: CASSQEGLAGARYEQYF. The CDR3 DNA follows: TGCGCCAGCAGCCAAGAGGGACTAGCGGGGGCCAGATACGAGCAGTACTTC.

This rearrangement joins TRBV2 to TRBJ2-7, with D tentatively TRBD1 (6 bases). The CDR3 loop spans 12 amino acids. From germline, CDR1 is SNHLY and CDR2 FYNNEI. V lost 5 bases, J lost 4 bases, and 9 bases lay in between. CDR3 DNA sequence: TGTGCCAGCAGTCAGGGGATTTACGAGCAGTACTTC. Its protein product is CASSQGIYEQYF.

The chain employs TRBV5-4 and TRBJ1-5, with D tentatively TRBD1 (6 bases). With 4 bases removed from V and 6 bases from J, the gap between germline ends came to 11 bases. This CDR3 is built from 13 residues. From germline, CDR1 is SGHNT and CDR2 YYREEE (reference sequence). This CDR3 reads CASSLQGSQPQHF. CDR3 DNA: TGTGCCAGCAGCCTGCAGGGGAGTCAGCCCCAGCATTTT.

J is TRBJ1-3 and V is TRBV7-6; 7 positions agree with TRBD1. The germline CDR1 and CDR2 sequences are SGHVS and FNYEAQ. Unmatched junction bases numbered 3, after V lost 5 bases and J lost 5 bases. The CDR3 is 13 amino acids. The CDR3 loop reads CASSQTGRNTIYF. The CDR3 coding sequence is TGTGCCAGCAGCCAGACAGGGCGAAACACCATATATTTT.

The chain recombines TRBV30 with TRBJ1-6, with D possibly TRBD1 on 6 matching bases. Germline CDR1 and CDR2: GTSNPN and SVGIG (reference sequence). Trimming cost V 5 bases and J 6 bases, with 26 bases left between them. The CDR3 consists of 18 residues. The CDR3, as DNA: TGTGCCTGGGGATTAACAGGGAACCCCTACTATCGTAATTCACCCCTCCACTTT. It translates to CAWGLTGNPYYRNSPLHF.

The V call is TRBV11-2, the J call TRBJ2-3; 15 positions agree with TRBD2. Germline V gene data show CDR1 as SGHAT and CDR2 as FQNNGV. The CDR3 spans 17 residues. V was clipped by 6 bases and J by 8 bases; unmatched bases: 12. CDR3 sequence (DNA): TGTGCCAGCAGACCCCCCCCGGGACTAGCGGGGGGCGGTACGCAGTATTTT. It specifies CASRPPPGLAGGGTQYF. The full variable domain, with the rest looked up from reference TRBV11-2 and TRBJ2-3, is EAGVAQSPRYKIIEKRQSVAFWCNPISGHATLYWYQQILGQGPKLLIQFQNNGVVDDSQLPKDRFSAERLKGVDSTLKIQPAKLEDSAVYLCASRPPPGLAGGGTQYFGPGTRLTVL.

This clone was detected many times. The DNA for the CDR3 is TGTGCCAGCACCAATGCGGGGACGTCTTACTACGAGCAGTACTTC. Residues: CASTNAGTSYYEQYF. The chain combines TRBV6-1 with TRBJ2-7, with TRBD2 as a possible D gene (6 bases). The V gene's germline CDR1 is MNHNS and CDR2 SASEGT. This CDR3 is built from 15 residues. Trimming left V 7 bases short and J 3 bases short, with 19 bases between.

V is TRBV19 and J is TRBJ1-1, with 7 bases matching TRBD1. CDR3 length equals 14 residues. V was pared by 4 bases and J by 3 bases, with 5 bases of the junction left unmatched. Per germline, CDR1 LNHDA and CDR2 SQIVND (reference sequence). CDR3 residues: CASSTRGVYTEAFF. The CDR3 bases are TGTGCCAGTAGTACCAGGGGGGTATACACTGAAGCTTTCTTT.

The chain carries TRBV7-9 and TRBJ1-2; 9 bases align to TRBD1. Germline CDR1 SEHNR, CDR2 FQNEAQ (reference sequence). Trimming cost V 5 bases and J 8 bases; bases outside gene matches: 9. This CDR3 spans 14 amino acids. The CDR3 spells CASSETTGGWGYTF. CDR3 nucleotides: TGTGCCAGCAGCGAGACTACAGGGGGCTGGGGCTACACCTTC.

This clone has a single count. CDR3 in amino acids: CASSQGGGGAADTQYF. In nucleotides, the CDR3 is TGTGCCAGCAGCCAAGGGGGCGGGGGGGCAGCAGATACGCAGTATTTT. The V call is TRBV5-4, the J call TRBJ2-3, with 9 bases fitting TRBD2. CDR3 length equals 16 residues. CDR1 is SGHNT, CDR2 YYREEE, per germline (reference sequence). With 4 bases clipped from V and 4 bases from J, the junction kept 10 bases outside the gene matches.

This clone appeared a few times. This chain joins TRBV6-5 and TRBJ1-3; D might be TRBD1 (5 bases). V dropped 6 bases and J dropped 4 bases, with 16 bases sitting between them. The CDR3 loop spans 15 amino acids. From germline, CDR1 is MNHEY and CDR2 SVGAGI. The CDR3 region is CASSPLDSRGNTIYF. CDR3 sequence (DNA): TGTGCCAGCAGCCCCCTCGACAGTCGCGGAAACACCATATATTTT.

The count of this clone is one. J is TRBJ1-2 and V is TRBV6-5; possibly TRBD1 for D (5 bases). Looked up from germline, CDR1 is MNHEY and CDR2 is SVGAGI. CDR3 length equals 14 residues. V gave up 5 bases and J gave up 5 bases, with 15 bases separating them. DNA for the CDR3: TGTGCCAGCAGTAGAGACCGAAGACAGTATGGCTACACCTTC. Protein sequence: CASSRDRRQYGYTF.

Only a few counts were recorded for this clone. This sequence joins TRBV7-3 and TRBJ2-2, with a weak D call TRBD2 (5 bases). V was pared by 2 bases and J by 7 bases, with 17 bases between. CDR1 SGHTA and CDR2 FQGTGA come from the germline V gene. CDR3 length: 16 amino acids. CDR3 sequence: CASSLAPIRGGGELFF. Here the CDR3 DNA reads TGTGCCAGCAGCTTAGCGCCTATTCGTGGAGGCGGGGAGCTGTTTTTT. The variable domain in full, with the rest retrieved from reference TRBV7-3 and TRBJ2-2, is GAGVSQTPSNKVTEKGKYVELRCDPISGHTALYWYRQSLGQGPEFLIYFQGTGAADDSGLPNDRFFAVRPEGSVSTLKIQRTERGDSAVYLCASSLAPIRGGGELFFGEGSRLTVL.

The rearrangement joins TRBV19 to TRBJ1-1; unclear D gene. The CDR3 loop spans 15 amino acids. V lost 5 bases and J lost 0, with 13 bases in between. Germline V gene lookup returns CDR1 LNHDA and CDR2 SQIVND (reference sequence). The CDR3, as DNA: TGTGCCAGTAGTCCAGGAATCCGGTTGAACACTGAAGCTTTCTTT. Its protein product is CASSPGIRLNTEAFF.

The DNA for the CDR3 is TGTGCCAGCAGCTTTCAGACTAGCGGGATGGGCGATGAGCAGTTCTTC. It translates to CASSFQTSGMGDEQFF. The chain links TRBV7-9 to TRBJ2-1; 11 bases are a match to TRBD2. V gave up 3 bases and J gave up 8 bases; unmatched junction bases: 9. Germline loops: CDR1 SEHNR, CDR2 FQNEAQ (reference sequence). This CDR3 is 16 amino acids long.

The gene calls are TRBV19 and TRBJ1-6, with 10 bases identical to TRBD1. The CDR3 spans 15 residues. The V and J ends lost 4 bases and 7 bases, in that order; junction bases with no gene match: 4. Germline-derived CDR1 and CDR2 are LNHDA and SQIVND (reference sequence). The CDR3 coding sequence is TGTGCCAGTAGTACCGGACAGGGGGGCAATTCACCCCTCCACTTT. Its translation: CASSTGQGGNSPLHF. The full variable domain, its missing parts supplied by reference TRBV19 and TRBJ1-6, is DGGITQSPKYLFRKEGQNVTLSCEQNLNHDAMYWYRQDPGQGLRLIYYSQIVNDFQKGDIAEGYSVSREKKESFPLTVTSAQKNPTAFYLCASSTGQGGNSPLHFGNGTRLTVT.

The rearrangement uses TRBV3-1 (or the pseudogene TRBV3-2) and TRBJ2-2; 10 bases line up with TRBD2. The CDR3 covers 16 residues. In germline, CDR1 is LGHDT, CDR2 YNNKEL (reference sequence). V lost 2 bases, J lost 1 base, and 1 base stayed unmatched. CDR3 region: CASSQPSGGNTGELFF. In DNA form, the CDR3 reads TGTGCCAGCAGCCAACCTAGCGGGGGGAACACCGGGGAGCTGTTTTTT.

The genes are TRBV4-2 and TRBJ1-5, with TRBD1 matching over 7 bases. V shed 1 base and J 4 bases; nucleotides not matched to a gene: 1. Per the germline V gene, CDR1 is LGHNA and CDR2 is YNFKEQ. This CDR3 has 14 amino acids. CDR3 DNA: TGTGCCAGCAGCCAAGGGACAGGAAATCAGCCCCAGCATTTT. Its translation: CASSQGTGNQPQHF.